This TCR beta chain is from a study of blood T cell repertoires in COVID-19. CDR3 length: 13 amino acids. CDR1 and CDR2 (germline): GTSNPN, SVGIG (reference sequence). The V end was cut by 5 bases, the J end by 4 bases, with 13 bases between. Sequenced by immunoSEQ multiplex PCR; TCRdb stores in-frame clones only, minus some. The sample has 75,000 to 100,000 clones, around 75% seen once. The receptor was derived from a man aged 65-85 years with acute or convalescent COVID-19. Sequences were obtained from peripheral blood. V usage is TRBV30 and J usage is TRBJ2-3; D possibly corresponds to TRBD1 (5 bases). In DNA form, the CDR3 reads TGTGCCTGGGGACAAAACATGCCAGATACGCAGTATTTT. This codes for CAWGQNMPDTQYF.